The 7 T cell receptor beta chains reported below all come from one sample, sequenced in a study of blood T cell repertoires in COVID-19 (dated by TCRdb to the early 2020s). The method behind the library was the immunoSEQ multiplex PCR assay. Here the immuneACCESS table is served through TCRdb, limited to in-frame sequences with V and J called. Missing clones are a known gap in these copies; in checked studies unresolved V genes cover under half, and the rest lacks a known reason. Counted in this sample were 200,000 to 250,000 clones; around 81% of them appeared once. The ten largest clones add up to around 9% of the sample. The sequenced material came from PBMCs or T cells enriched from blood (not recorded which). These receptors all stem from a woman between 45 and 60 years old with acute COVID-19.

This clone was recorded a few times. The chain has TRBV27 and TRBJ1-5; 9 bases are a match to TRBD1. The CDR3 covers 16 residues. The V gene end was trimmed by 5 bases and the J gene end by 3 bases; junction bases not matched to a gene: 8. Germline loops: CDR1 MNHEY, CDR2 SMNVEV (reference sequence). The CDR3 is CASSGTGQGYNQPQHF. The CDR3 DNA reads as TGTGCCAGCAGTGGGACGGGACAGGGATACAATCAGCCCCAGCATTTT.

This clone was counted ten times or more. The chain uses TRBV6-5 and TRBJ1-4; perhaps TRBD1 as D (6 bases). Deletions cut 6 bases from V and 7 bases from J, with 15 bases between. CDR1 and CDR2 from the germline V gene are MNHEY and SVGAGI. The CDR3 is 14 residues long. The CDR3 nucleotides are TGTGCCAGCAGGGGACAACTGGAACGTGAAAAACTGTTTTTT. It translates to CASRGQLEREKLFF.

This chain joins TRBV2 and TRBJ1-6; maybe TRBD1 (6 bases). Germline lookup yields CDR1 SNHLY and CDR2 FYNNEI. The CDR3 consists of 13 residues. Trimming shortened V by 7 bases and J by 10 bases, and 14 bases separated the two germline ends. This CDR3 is CASIRDTVSPLHF. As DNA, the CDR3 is TGTGCCAGCATTAGGGACACCGTCTCACCCCTCCACTTT.

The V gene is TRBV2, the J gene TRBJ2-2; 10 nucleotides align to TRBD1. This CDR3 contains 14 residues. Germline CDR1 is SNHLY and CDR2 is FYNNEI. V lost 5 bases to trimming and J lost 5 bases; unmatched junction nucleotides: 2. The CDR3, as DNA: TGTGCCAGCAGTCGACAGGGGGCGACCGGGGAGCTGTTTTTT. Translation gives CASSRQGATGELFF. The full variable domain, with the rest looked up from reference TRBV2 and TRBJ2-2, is EPEVTQTPSHQVTQMGQEVILRCVPISNHLYFYWYRQILGQKVEFLVSFYNNEISEKSEIFDDQFSVERPDGSNFTLKIRSTKLEDSAMYFCASSRQGATGELFFGEGSRLTVL.

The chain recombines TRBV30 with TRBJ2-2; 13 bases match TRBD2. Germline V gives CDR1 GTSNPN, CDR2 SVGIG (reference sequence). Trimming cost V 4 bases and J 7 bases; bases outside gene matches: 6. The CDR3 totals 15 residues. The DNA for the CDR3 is TGTGCCTGGATCCGCGGGACTAGCGGGATCGGGGAGCTGTTTTTT. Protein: CAWIRGTSGIGELFF.

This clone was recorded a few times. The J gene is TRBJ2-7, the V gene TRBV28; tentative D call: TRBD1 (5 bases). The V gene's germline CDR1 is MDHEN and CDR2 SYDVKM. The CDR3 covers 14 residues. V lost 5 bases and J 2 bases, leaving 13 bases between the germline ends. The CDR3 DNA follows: TGTGCCAGCAGTGTTGCGACAGTTACCTACGAGCAGTACTTC. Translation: CASSVATVTYEQYF.

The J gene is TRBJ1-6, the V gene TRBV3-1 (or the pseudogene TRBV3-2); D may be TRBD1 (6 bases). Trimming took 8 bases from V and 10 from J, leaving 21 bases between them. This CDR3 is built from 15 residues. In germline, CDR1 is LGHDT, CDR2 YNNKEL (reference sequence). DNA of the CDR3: TGTGCCAGCCACATTGGAGGACAGACTAACTCACCCCTCCACTTT. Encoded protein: CASHIGGQTNSPLHF.